The T cell receptor beta chain described here comes from a study of T cells after yellow fever vaccination. Study observations and caveats: Repertoires obtained by FACS sorting could include abundant clonotypes that entered as contaminants from the bulk population.

The CDR3 has 17 amino acids. The junction had 12 bases not matched to a gene; V was cut back by 6 bases and J by 8 bases. One entry per CDR3 protein, called by TCRdb with MiXCR from the 5' RACE reads. The data show approximately 550,000 distinct CDR3 sequences, under 25% seen once. This clonotype has a handful of counts. Its antigen is not identified. V is TRBV12-3 or TRBV12-4 and J is TRBJ2-1; 14 bases match TRBD2. Sequencing used PBMCs, obtained 15 days after the yellow fever booster vaccination. This receptor was taken from a man aged 25 to 40 who received the YFV17D yellow fever vaccine. CDR3 bases: TGTGCCAGCAGACGCTCCGGGACTAGCGGGAGTAGGGATGAGCAGTTCTTC. It is translated as CASRRSGTSGSRDEQFF.